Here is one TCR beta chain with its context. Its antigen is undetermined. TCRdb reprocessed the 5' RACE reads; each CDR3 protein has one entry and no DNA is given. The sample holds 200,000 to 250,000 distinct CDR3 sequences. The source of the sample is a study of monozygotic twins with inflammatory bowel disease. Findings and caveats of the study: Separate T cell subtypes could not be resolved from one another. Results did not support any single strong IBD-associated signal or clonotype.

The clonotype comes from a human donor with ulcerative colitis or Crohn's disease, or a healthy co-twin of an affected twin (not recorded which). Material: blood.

The CDR3 spells CASSFFLQIAGGRNTGELFF. The chain recombines TRBV11-2 with TRBJ2-2; there is no DNA to check the TCRdb D call of TRBD2. This CDR3 region has 20 residues. Germline V gives CDR1 SGHAT, CDR2 FQNNGV.